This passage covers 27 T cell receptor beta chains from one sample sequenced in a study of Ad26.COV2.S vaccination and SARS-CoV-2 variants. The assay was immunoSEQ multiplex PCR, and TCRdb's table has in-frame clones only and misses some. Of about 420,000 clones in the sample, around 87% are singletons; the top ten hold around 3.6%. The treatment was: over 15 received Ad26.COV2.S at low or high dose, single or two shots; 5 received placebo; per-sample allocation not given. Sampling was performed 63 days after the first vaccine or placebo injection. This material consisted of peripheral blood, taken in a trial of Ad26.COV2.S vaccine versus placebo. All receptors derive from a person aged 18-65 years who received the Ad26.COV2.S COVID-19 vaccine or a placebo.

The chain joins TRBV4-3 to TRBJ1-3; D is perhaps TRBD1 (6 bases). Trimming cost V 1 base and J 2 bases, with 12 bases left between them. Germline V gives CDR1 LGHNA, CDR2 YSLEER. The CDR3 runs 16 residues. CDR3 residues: CASSQVWQGTGNTIYF. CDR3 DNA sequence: TGCGCCAGCAGCCAAGTTTGGCAGGGGACTGGAAACACCATATATTTT.

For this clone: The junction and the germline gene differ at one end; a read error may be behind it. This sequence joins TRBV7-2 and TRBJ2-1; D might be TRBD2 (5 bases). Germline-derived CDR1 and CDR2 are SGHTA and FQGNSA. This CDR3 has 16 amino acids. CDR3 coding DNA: TGTGCCAGCGGCTTATTAGGGTCGGGGAAGGGAAATGAGCAGTTCTTC. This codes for CASGLLGSGKGNEQFF.

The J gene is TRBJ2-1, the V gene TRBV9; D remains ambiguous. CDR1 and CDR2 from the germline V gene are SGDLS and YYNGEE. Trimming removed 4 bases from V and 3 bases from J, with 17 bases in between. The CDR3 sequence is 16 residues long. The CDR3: CASSPQLGVHYNEQFF. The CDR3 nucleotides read TGTGCCAGCAGCCCCCAACTTGGGGTCCACTACAATGAGCAGTTCTTC.

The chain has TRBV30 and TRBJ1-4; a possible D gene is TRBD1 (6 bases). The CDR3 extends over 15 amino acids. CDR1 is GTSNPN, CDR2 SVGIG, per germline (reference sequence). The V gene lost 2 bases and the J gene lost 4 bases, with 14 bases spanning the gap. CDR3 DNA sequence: TGTGCCTGGAGTATAGGGGGGGCGCTTAATGAAAAACTGTTTTTT. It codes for CAWSIGGALNEKLFF.

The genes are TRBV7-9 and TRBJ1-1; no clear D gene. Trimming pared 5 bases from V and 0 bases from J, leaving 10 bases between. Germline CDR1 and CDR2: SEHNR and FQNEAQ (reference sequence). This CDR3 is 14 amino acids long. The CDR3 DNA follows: TGTGCCAGCAGCCGAGAACAGTTGAACACTGAAGCTTTCTTT. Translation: CASSREQLNTEAFF.

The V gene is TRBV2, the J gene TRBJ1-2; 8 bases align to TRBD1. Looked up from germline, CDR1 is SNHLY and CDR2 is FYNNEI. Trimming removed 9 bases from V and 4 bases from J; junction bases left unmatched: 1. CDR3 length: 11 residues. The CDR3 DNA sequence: TGTGCCAGAACAGGGGGCTATGGCTACACCTTC. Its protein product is CARTGGYGYTF.

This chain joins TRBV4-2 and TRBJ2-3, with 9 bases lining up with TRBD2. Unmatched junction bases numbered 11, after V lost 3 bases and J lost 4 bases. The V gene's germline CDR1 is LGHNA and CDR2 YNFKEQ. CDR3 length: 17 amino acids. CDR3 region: CASSQMWTSDFPDTQYF. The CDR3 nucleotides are TGTGCCAGCAGCCAGATGTGGACTAGCGATTTTCCAGATACGCAGTATTTT.

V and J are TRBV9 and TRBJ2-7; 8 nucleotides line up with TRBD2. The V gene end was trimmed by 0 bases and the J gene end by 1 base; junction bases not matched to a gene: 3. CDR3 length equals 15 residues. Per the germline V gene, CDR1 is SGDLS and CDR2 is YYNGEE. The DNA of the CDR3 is TGTGCCAGCAGCGTAGGCGGGGGGCGTTCCTACGAGCAGTACTTC. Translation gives CASSVGGGRSYEQYF.

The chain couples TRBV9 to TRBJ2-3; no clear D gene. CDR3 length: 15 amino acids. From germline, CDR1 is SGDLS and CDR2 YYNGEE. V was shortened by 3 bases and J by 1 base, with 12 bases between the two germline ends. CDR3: CASSGIRGGTDTQYF. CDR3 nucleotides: TGTGCCAGCAGCGGCATCCGTGGGGGCACAGATACGCAGTATTTT.

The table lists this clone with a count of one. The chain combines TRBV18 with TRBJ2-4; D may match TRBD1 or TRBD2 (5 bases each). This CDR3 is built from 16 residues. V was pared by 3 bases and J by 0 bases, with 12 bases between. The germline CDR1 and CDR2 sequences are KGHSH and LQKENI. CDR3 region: CASSPVGDLAKNIQYF. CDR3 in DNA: TGTGCCAGCTCACCTGTAGGGGACCTAGCCAAAAACATTCAGTACTTC. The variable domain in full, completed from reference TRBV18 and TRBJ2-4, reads NAGVMQNPRHLVRRRGQEARLRCSPMKGHSHVYWYRQLPEEGLKFMVYLQKENIIDESGMPKERFSAEFPKEGPSILRIQQVVRGDSAAYFCASSPVGDLAKNIQYFGAGTRLSVL.

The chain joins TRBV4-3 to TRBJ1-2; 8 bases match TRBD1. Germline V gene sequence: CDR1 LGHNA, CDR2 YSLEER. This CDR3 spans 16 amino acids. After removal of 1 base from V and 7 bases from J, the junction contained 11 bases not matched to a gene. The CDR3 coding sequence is TGCGCCAGCAGCCAAGGGGTTCAGGGGGCGCTACGTGGCTACACCTTC. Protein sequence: CASSQGVQGALRGYTF.

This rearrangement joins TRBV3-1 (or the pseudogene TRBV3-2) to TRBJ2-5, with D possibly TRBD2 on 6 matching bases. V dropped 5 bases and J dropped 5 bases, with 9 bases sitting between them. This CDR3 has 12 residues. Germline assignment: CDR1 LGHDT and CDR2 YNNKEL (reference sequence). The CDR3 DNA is TGTGCCAGCAGCTTAGCGGAGGAGACCCAGTACTTC. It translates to CASSLAEETQYF.

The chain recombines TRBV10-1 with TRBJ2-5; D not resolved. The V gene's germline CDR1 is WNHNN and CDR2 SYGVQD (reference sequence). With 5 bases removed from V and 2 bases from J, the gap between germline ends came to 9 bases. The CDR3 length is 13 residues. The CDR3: CASSRTNQETQYF. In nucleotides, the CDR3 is TGCGCCAGCAGTAGGACGAATCAAGAGACCCAGTACTTC.

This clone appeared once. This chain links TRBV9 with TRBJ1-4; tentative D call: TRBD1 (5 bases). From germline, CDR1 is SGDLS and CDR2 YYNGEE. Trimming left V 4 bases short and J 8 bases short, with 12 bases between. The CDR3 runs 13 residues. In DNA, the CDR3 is TGTGCCAGCAGCCCCGGGACCATCGAAAAACTGTTTTTT. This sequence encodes CASSPGTIEKLFF.

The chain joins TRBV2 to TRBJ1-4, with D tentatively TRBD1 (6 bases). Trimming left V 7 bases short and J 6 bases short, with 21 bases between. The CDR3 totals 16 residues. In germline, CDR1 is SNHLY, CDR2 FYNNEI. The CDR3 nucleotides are TGTGCCAGCAACCTAAACCCACAGGGTGGGGATGAAAAACTGTTTTTT. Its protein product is CASNLNPQGGDEKLFF. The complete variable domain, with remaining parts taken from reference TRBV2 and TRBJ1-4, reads EPEVTQTPSHQVTQMGQEVILRCVPISNHLYFYWYRQILGQKVEFLVSFYNNEISEKSEIFDDQFSVERPDGSNFTLKIRSTKLEDSAMYFCASNLNPQGGDEKLFFGSGTQLSVL.

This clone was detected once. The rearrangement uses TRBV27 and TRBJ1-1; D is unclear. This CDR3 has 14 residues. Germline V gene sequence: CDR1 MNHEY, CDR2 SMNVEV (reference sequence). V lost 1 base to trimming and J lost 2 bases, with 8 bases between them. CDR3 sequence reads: CASSLYRDNTEAFF. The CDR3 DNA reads TGTGCCAGCAGTTTATATCGAGATAACACTGAAGCTTTCTTT.

DNA for the CDR3: TGTGCCAGCAGCTTGTGGCAGCGGGGGTACACAGATACGCAGTATTTT. It is translated as CASSLWQRGYTDTQYF. The V and J genes are TRBV7-7 and TRBJ2-3; 8 bases line up with TRBD2. V dropped 3 bases and J dropped 2; count of bases not matched to a gene: 7. The CDR3 loop spans 16 amino acids. Germline-derived CDR1 and CDR2 are SSHAT and FNYEAQ (reference sequence). Full variable domain (rest looked up from reference TRBV7-7 and TRBJ2-3): GAGVSQSPRYKVTKRGQDVTLRCDPISSHATLYWYQQALGQGPEFLTYFNYEAQPDKSGLPSDRFSAERPEGSISTLTIQRTEQRDSAMYRCASSLWQRGYTDTQYFGPGTRLTVL.

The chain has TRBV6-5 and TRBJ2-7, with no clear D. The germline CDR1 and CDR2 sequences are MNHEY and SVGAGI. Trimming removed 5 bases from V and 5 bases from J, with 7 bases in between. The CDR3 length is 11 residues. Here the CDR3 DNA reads TGTGCCAGCAGTATGTACGACGAGCAGTACTTC. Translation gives CASSMYDEQYF.

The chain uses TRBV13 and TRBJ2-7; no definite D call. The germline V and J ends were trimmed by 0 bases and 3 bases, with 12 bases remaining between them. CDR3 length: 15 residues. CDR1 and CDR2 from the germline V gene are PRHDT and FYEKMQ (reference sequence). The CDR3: CASSLGRGADYEQYF. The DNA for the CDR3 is TGTGCCAGCAGCTTAGGTCGCGGCGCAGACTACGAGCAGTACTTC.

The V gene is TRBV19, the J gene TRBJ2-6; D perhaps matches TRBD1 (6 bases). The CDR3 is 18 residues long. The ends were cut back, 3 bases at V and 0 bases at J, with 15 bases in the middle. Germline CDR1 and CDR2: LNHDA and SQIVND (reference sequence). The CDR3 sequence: CASSIPKGESSGANVLTF. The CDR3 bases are TGTGCCAGTAGTATTCCTAAGGGGGAAAGCTCTGGGGCCAACGTCCTGACTTTC.

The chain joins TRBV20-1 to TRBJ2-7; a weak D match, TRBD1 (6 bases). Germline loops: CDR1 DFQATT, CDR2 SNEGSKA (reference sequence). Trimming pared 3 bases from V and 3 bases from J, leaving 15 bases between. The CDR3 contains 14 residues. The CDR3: CSASRGDTHYEQYF. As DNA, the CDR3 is TGCAGTGCTAGTAGAGGGGACACCCACTACGAGCAGTACTTC.

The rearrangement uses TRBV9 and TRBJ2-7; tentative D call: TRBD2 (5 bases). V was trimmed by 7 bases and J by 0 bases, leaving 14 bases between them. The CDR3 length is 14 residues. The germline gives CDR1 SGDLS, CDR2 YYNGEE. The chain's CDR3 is CASGGGLSSYEQYF. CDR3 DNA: TGTGCCAGCGGCGGAGGACTTAGCTCCTACGAGCAGTACTTC. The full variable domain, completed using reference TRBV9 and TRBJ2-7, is DSGVTQTPKHLITATGQRVTLRCSPRSGDLSVYWYQQSLDQGLQFLIQYYNGEERAKGNILERFSAQQFPDLHSELNLSSLELGDSALYFCASGGGLSSYEQYFGPGTRLTVT.

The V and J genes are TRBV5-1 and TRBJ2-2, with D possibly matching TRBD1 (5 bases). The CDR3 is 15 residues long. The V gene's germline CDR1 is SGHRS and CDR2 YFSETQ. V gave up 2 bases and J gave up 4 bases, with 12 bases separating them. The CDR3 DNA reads TGCGCCAGCAGCTTAAGGGGCCCGAGCACCGGGGAGCTGTTTTTT. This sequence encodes CASSLRGPSTGELFF. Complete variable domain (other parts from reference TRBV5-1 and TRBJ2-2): KAGVTQTPRYLIKTRGQQVTLSCSPISGHRSVSWYQQTPGQGLQFLFEYFSETQRNKGNFPGRFSGRQFSNSRSEMNVSTLELGDSALYLCASSLRGPSTGELFFGEGSRLTVL.

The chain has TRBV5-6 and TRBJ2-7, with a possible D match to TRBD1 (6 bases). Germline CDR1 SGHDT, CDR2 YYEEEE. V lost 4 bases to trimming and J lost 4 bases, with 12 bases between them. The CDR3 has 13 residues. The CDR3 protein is CASSTGQLYEQYF. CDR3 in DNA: TGTGCCAGCAGCACAGGACAGTTATACGAGCAGTACTTC.

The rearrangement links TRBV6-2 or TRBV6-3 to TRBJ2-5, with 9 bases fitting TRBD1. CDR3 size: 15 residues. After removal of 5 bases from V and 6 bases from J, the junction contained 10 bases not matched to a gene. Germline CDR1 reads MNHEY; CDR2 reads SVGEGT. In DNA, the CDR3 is TGTGCCAGCAGTCACGGGGGGACAGGGTGGCAGACCCAGTACTTC. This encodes CASSHGGTGWQTQYF.

CDR3 DNA: TGTGCCAGCAGTGAAGGGGGATCGAAGTACAATGAGCAGTTCTTC. Its protein product is CASSEGGSKYNEQFF. This chain joins TRBV14 and TRBJ2-1; D is perhaps TRBD1 (6 bases). V was trimmed by 6 bases and J by 4 bases, leaving 16 bases between them. This CDR3 has 15 residues. CDR1 is SGHDN and CDR2 is FVKESK in the germline V gene.

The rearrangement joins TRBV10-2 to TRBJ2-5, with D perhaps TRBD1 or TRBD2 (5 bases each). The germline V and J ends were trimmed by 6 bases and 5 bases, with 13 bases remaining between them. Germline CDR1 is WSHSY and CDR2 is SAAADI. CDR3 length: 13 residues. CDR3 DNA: TGCGCCAGCAGCCTCGGGACCCCGGAGACCCAGTACTTC. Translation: CASSLGTPETQYF.